These 28 T cell receptor beta chains came from one sample sequenced in a study of T cells in Graves' hyperthyroidism and ophthalmopathy. Amplification yielded TCR beta CDR3 regions, with RNA transcripts as the source. When the TCR CDR3 underwent first-round RT-PCR, the HTBI primer set was used. TCRdb reanalysed the multiplex PCR reads using MiXCR and keeps one entry per CDR3 protein. The data show more than 300,000 distinct CDR3 sequences, 13% to 15% seen once. The specimen sequenced was blood. The receptors here all came from a woman aged 30 to 39 with Graves' ophthalmopathy.

This clonotype has ten or more counts. The chain is built from TRBV30 and TRBJ1-1; D not resolved. Germline lookup yields CDR1 GTSNPN and CDR2 SVGIG (reference sequence). V gave up 2 bases and J gave up 11 bases, with 15 bases separating them. The CDR3 extends over 12 amino acids. The CDR3 DNA reads TGTGCCTGGAGTCCGAATGTGCGAATCGCTTTCTTT. Its translation is CAWSPNVRIAFF.

At least ten counts were recorded for this clonotype. The genes are TRBV2 and TRBJ1-2, with D possibly matching TRBD1 (6 bases). The CDR3 runs to 14 residues. CDR1 is SNHLY, CDR2 FYNNEI, per germline. Trimming took 3 bases from V and 8 from J, leaving 16 bases between them. The CDR3 spells CASSEFQGRGGYTF. DNA of the CDR3: TGTGCCAGCAGTGAGTTTCAGGGGCGCGGGGGCTACACCTTC. Full variable domain (rest looked up from reference TRBV2 and TRBJ1-2): EPEVTQTPSHQVTQMGQEVILRCVPISNHLYFYWYRQILGQKVEFLVSFYNNEISEKSEIFDDQFSVERPDGSNFTLKIRSTKLEDSAMYFCASSEFQGRGGYTFGSGTRLTVV.

This clonotype was observed many times. The chain couples TRBV7-8 to TRBJ1-5; TRBD1 matches at 12 bases. V shed 4 bases and J 0 bases; nucleotides not matched to a gene: 16. The CDR3 is 21 amino acids. Germline assignment: CDR1 SGHVS and CDR2 FQNEAQ. The CDR3 DNA sequence: TGTGCCAGCAGCTCTCTAGACACCTGGGACAGGGGGCAACCTAGCAATCAGCCCCAGCATTTT. It is translated as CASSSLDTWDRGQPSNQPQHF. Combining the CDR3 with reference TRBV7-8 and TRBJ1-5 gives the whole variable domain GAGVSQSPRYKVAKRGQDVALRCDPISGHVSLFWYQQALGQGPEFLTYFQNEAQLDKSGLPSDRFFAERPEGSVSTLKIQRTQQEDSAVYLCASSSLDTWDRGQPSNQPQHFGDGTRLSIL.

This clonotype came up many times. This chain links TRBV20-1 with TRBJ2-1; 12 bases line up with TRBD1. The CDR3 has 15 amino acids. CDR1 and CDR2 (germline): DFQATT, SNEGSKA (reference sequence). The ends lost 2 bases at V and 7 bases at J; junction bases unmatched: 6. The CDR3 sequence is CSARKGQGASNEQFF. For the CDR3, the DNA is TGCAGTGCTAGAAAGGGACAGGGGGCAAGTAATGAGCAGTTCTTC.

This clonotype was observed many times. The V and J genes are TRBV2 and TRBJ1-4; 7 bases agree with TRBD1. V shed 8 bases and J 5 bases; nucleotides not matched to a gene: 11. The germline CDR1 and CDR2 sequences are SNHLY and FYNNEI. The CDR3 has 15 residues. CDR3 sequence (DNA): TGTGCCAGCGGAAAGACCGGGACAGAGAATGAAAAACTGTTTTTT. Translation gives CASGKTGTENEKLFF.

This clonotype was found many times. The chain has TRBV12-3 or TRBV12-4 and TRBJ1-2, with a possible D match to TRBD1 (6 bases). The CDR3 has 12 residues. The germline V and J ends were trimmed by 6 bases and 4 bases, with 9 bases remaining between them. DNA of the CDR3: TGTGCCAGCAGCCGGGACATCTATGGCTACACCTTC. Amino acid sequence: CASSRDIYGYTF.

The rearrangement joins TRBV20-1 to TRBJ2-5, with 10 positions matching TRBD2. The CDR3 sequence is 13 residues long. With V trimmed by 3 bases and J by 5 bases, 3 bases remained unmatched. Germline CDR1 DFQATT, CDR2 SNEGSKA (reference sequence). The CDR3 reads CSASTSGVETQYF. CDR3 DNA sequence: TGCAGTGCTAGTACTAGCGGGGTGGAGACCCAGTACTTC.

This clonotype was counted many times. The chain joins TRBV5-1 to TRBJ2-1; D might be TRBD2 (5 bases). This CDR3 contains 16 residues. CDR1 is SGHRS and CDR2 is YFSETQ in the germline V gene. Trimming shortened V by 2 bases and J by 2 bases, and 14 bases separated the two germline ends. Written as DNA, the CDR3 is TGCGCCAGCAGCTTTGGGCTTCCCGGGACCTACAATGAGCAGTTCTTC. This codes for CASSFGLPGTYNEQFF.

This clonotype was picked up a small number of times. The J gene is TRBJ1-4, the V gene TRBV12-3 or TRBV12-4; D remains ambiguous. Trimming took off 6 bases at V and 0 bases at J, with 11 bases between the two ends. The CDR3 runs to 15 residues. The CDR3 spells CASSNDRATNEKLFF. CDR3 DNA: TGTGCCAGCAGCAATGACCGAGCAACTAATGAAAAACTGTTTTTT.

This chain uses TRBV10-2 with TRBJ1-3, with TRBD1 identical over 9 bases. The CDR3 spans 15 residues. Germline V CDR1 and CDR2: WSHSY, SAAADI. Losses at the gene ends were 7 bases for V and 0 bases for J; bases not matched to a gene: 4. The CDR3 DNA reads TGCGCCAGCACCCGGGACAGGGACTCTGGAAACACCATATATTTT. Translating gives CASTRDRDSGNTIYF.

In its sample, this clonotype was seen many times. The V call is TRBV4-1, the J call TRBJ2-7, with TRBD2 matching 8 bases. CDR1 is MGHRA, CDR2 YSYEKL, per germline. J lost 1 base, V lost 0 bases, and 14 bases had no gene match. This CDR3 contains 19 residues. The CDR3: CASSQDLRGLVPLSYEQYF. The CDR3 DNA is TGCGCCAGCAGCCAAGATCTGAGGGGACTAGTACCTCTTTCCTACGAGCAGTACTTC.

This clonotype was seen a handful of times. The J gene is TRBJ2-2, the V gene TRBV7-2, with a weak D call TRBD2 (5 bases). This CDR3 region has 18 residues. Germline values: CDR1 SGHTA, CDR2 FQGNSA. V dropped 2 bases and J dropped 2 bases, with 18 bases sitting between them. The CDR3 reads CASSLWGPDFSNTGELFF. Here the CDR3 DNA reads TGTGCCAGCAGCTTATGGGGTCCGGACTTCTCTAACACCGGGGAGCTGTTTTTT.

This chain links TRBV6-1 with TRBJ2-2, with D maybe TRBD2 (6 bases). The CDR3 has 16 amino acids. The germline V gene has CDR1 MNHNS and CDR2 SASEGT. Trimming removed 7 bases at V and 6 bases at J, with 21 bases between. CDR3 nucleotide sequence: TGTGCCAGCATTCCATCGTGGCGGGGCGCTTCCGGGGAGCTGTTTTTT. Its translation: CASIPSWRGASGELFF.

This rearrangement joins TRBV5-1 to TRBJ2-2, with D perhaps TRBD2 (5 bases). This CDR3 has 15 amino acids. V lost 4 bases and J lost 4, with 14 bases in between. In germline, CDR1 is SGHRS, CDR2 YFSETQ. CDR3 in DNA: TGCGCCAGCAGCCCTCGTAGCGACCGCACCGGGGAGCTGTTTTTT. Translation gives CASSPRSDRTGELFF.

This clonotype showed up many times. The chain uses TRBV3-1 and TRBJ2-7; TRBD2 matches 9 bases. Looked up from germline, CDR1 is LGHDT and CDR2 is YNNKEL (reference sequence). Trimming removed 1 base from V and 2 bases from J; junction bases left unmatched: 3. The CDR3 has 15 amino acids. CDR3 coding DNA: TGTGCCAGCAGCCAAGGTCCTAGCGGGGCCTACGAGCAGTACTTC. Protein: CASSQGPSGAYEQYF.

In this sample, this clonotype turned up many times. The chain uses TRBV6-1 and TRBJ1-2; 9 bases line up with TRBD1. Germline-derived CDR1 and CDR2 are MNHNS and SASEGT. With 5 bases clipped from V and 2 bases from J, the junction kept 6 bases outside the gene matches. CDR3 length: 15 residues. CDR3 amino acids: CASSYAGQGNYGYTF. The CDR3 DNA is TGTGCCAGCAGTTATGCGGGACAGGGCAACTATGGCTACACCTTC.

This clonotype was observed at least ten times. The chain carries TRBV6-1 and TRBJ2-1; possibly TRBD1 for D (5 bases). The CDR3 spans 17 residues. CDR1 and CDR2 from the germline V gene are MNHNS and SASEGT. Trimming removed 6 bases from V and 6 bases from J, with 24 bases in between. The CDR3 nucleotides are TGTGCCAGCAGGGGATATCGATGGCAGGGTGGTAGCAATGAGCAGTTCTTC. This translates into CASRGYRWQGGSNEQFF.

J is TRBJ2-1 and V is TRBV20-1, with 15 nucleotides matching TRBD2. Germline CDR1 is DFQATT and CDR2 is SNEGSKA (reference sequence). The CDR3 sequence is 16 residues long. Trimming removed 6 bases from V and 7 bases from J; junction bases left unmatched: 10. The CDR3 spells CSAKRWTSGGANEQFF. DNA for the CDR3: TGCAGTGCCAAGAGATGGACTAGCGGGGGGGCTAATGAGCAGTTCTTC.

This clonotype has ten or more counts. The chain has TRBV28 and TRBJ2-7, with 8 bases that match TRBD1. Trimming took 8 bases from V and 3 from J; bases not matched to a gene: 9. CDR1 MDHEN and CDR2 SYDVKM come from the germline V gene. The CDR3 is made up of 14 amino acids. The CDR3 protein is CASFPGQEIYEQYF. Written as DNA, the CDR3 is TGTGCCAGCTTCCCGGGACAGGAGATCTACGAGCAGTACTTC.

There are a few counts of this clonotype. The chain's CDR3 is CASSLGPGRFSNQPQHF. As DNA, the CDR3 is TGTGCCAGCAGCTTGGGACCTGGACGGTTTAGCAATCAGCCCCAGCATTTT. V is TRBV5-6 and J is TRBJ1-5; D is ambiguous. This CDR3 contains 17 residues. Trimming took 0 bases from V and 0 from J, leaving 13 bases between them. Germline CDR1 is SGHDT and CDR2 is YYEEEE.

This clonotype occurred a few times. The chain joins TRBV6-1 to TRBJ2-3, with a tentative D call TRBD2 (6 bases). The germline CDR1 and CDR2 sequences are MNHNS and SASEGT. The V end was cut by 3 bases, the J end by 7 bases, with 20 bases between. The CDR3 consists of 16 residues. The CDR3 is CASSETGTALANTQYF. The CDR3 DNA sequence: TGTGCCAGCAGTGAGACCGGGACTGCCCTTGCGAATACGCAGTATTTT.

This chain joins TRBV7-3 and TRBJ1-5, with a possible D match to TRBD1 (5 bases). CDR3 length: 14 residues. The V gene lost 0 bases and the J gene lost 6 bases, with 9 bases spanning the gap. Germline CDR1 SGHTA, CDR2 FQGTGA. CDR3 sequence (DNA): TGTGCCAGCAGCTTAACAGGGGTGAGTCAGCCCCAGCATTTT. Protein sequence: CASSLTGVSQPQHF.

This clonotype was counted many times. The gene calls are TRBV3-1 and TRBJ1-3; D unclear. The CDR3 is 12 residues long. Per the germline V gene, CDR1 is LGHDT and CDR2 is YNNKEL (reference sequence). Trimming took off 2 bases at V and 4 bases at J, with 3 bases between the two ends. The CDR3 DNA reads TGTGCCAGCAGCCAACTCGGAAACACCATATATTTT. It encodes CASSQLGNTIYF.

This clonotype was recorded at least ten times. J is TRBJ2-2 and V is TRBV2; no firm D call. Between the trimmed V and J ends, which lost 7 bases and 6 bases, there was a span of 3 bases. Germline CDR1 is SNHLY and CDR2 is FYNNEI. The CDR3 loop spans 10 amino acids. The CDR3 reads CASKSGELFF. The CDR3 coding sequence is TGTGCCAGCAAATCCGGGGAGCTGTTTTTT.

This clonotype has only a few counts. The chain couples TRBV5-5 to TRBJ1-6; no clear D. The V gene lost 2 bases and the J gene lost 6 bases, with 12 bases spanning the gap. This CDR3 spans 15 amino acids. CDR1 is SGHKS, CDR2 YYEKEE, per germline (reference sequence). CDR3 sequence: CASSFRGLSNSPLHF. CDR3 coding DNA: TGTGCCAGCAGCTTTCGTGGGCTTAGTAATTCACCCCTCCACTTT.

This clonotype was seen repeatedly, ten times or more. The chain couples TRBV28 to TRBJ1-5, with D perhaps matching TRBD1 (6 bases). Germline V gene data show CDR1 as MDHEN and CDR2 as SYDVKM. This CDR3 spans 15 amino acids. V was clipped by 8 bases and J by 3 bases, with 17 bases between them. The CDR3 DNA follows: TGTGCCAGCGACGATGAGGCAGGGGACAATCAGCCCCAGCATTTT. It specifies CASDDEAGDNQPQHF.

This clonotype was seen a handful of times. The chain joins TRBV5-1 to TRBJ2-6; D gene ambiguous. Between the trimmed V and J ends, which lost 5 bases and 6 bases, there was a span of 15 bases. This CDR3 has 15 residues. Germline values: CDR1 SGHRS, CDR2 YFSETQ. The CDR3 DNA reads as TGCGCCAGCAGTTCCCCGGGCCCTACGGCCAACGTCCTGACTTTC. Amino acid sequence: CASSSPGPTANVLTF.

In this sample, this clonotype turned up a few times. A much larger clone sits a single nucleotide away, making a read error possible. This rearrangement joins TRBV10-3 to TRBJ2-5; TRBD1 aligns across 10 bases. CDR3 length equals 15 residues. Germline loops: CDR1 ENHRY, CDR2 SYGVKD. The CDR3 coding sequence is TGTGCCACCAGTGGAGGGACAGGGGACCAAGAGACCCAGTACTTC. This translates into CATSGGTGDQETQYF.